One and the same sample provided the 15 T cell receptor beta chains below, sequenced in a study of blood T cell repertoires in COVID-19. TCRdb keeps only in-frame clones here, not all; method: immunoSEQ multiplex PCR. Counted here are 200,000 to 250,000 clones, 75% to 90% occurring once; the ten biggest clones make up around 3.8%. Sequenced input: PBMCs or T cells enriched from blood (not recorded which). The receptors shown here come from a woman aged 25 to 45 who had been exposed to COVID-19.

The chain couples TRBV11-3 to TRBJ2-7; D perhaps matches TRBD2 (6 bases). Trimming left V 1 base short and J 1 base short, with 17 bases between. There are 17 residues in the CDR3. Germline loops: CDR1 SGHNT, CDR2 YENEEA. The CDR3 is CASSLGVGGGSSYEQYF. In DNA form, the CDR3 reads TGTGCCAGCAGCTTAGGGGTCGGCGGAGGGAGTTCCTACGAGCAGTACTTC.

There are a few counts of this clone. The rearrangement links TRBV2 to TRBJ1-1; the D is unclear. Germline CDR1 reads SNHLY; CDR2 reads FYNNEI. The length of the CDR3 is 13 residues. Trimming removed 6 bases from V and 0 bases from J, with 8 bases in between. The chain's CDR3 is CASRYTVNTEAFF. Here the CDR3 DNA reads TGTGCCAGCAGGTACACAGTGAACACTGAAGCTTTCTTT.

CDR3 bases: TGTGCCAGTAGTATAGATCCTTACAGGGGAGTACCCTACGAGCAGTACTTC. Residues: CASSIDPYRGVPYEQYF. This chain connects TRBV19 to TRBJ2-7; 7 bases line up with TRBD1. The CDR3 runs 17 residues. The V gene's germline CDR1 is LNHDA and CDR2 SQIVND (reference sequence). The V gene end was trimmed by 0 bases and the J gene end by 2 bases; junction bases not matched to a gene: 10.

This rearrangement joins TRBV27 to TRBJ2-1; weak D call: TRBD2 (6 bases). Germline CDR1 MNHEY, CDR2 SMNVEV (reference sequence). The CDR3 extends over 17 amino acids. The V end lost 6 bases, the J end lost 8 bases, and 26 bases lay between the germline ends. The CDR3 DNA reads TGTGCCAGCAGCCGAGGGACTTACAAAAAGGACCAGGATGAGCAGTTCTTC. Translated, it gives CASSRGTYKKDQDEQFF.

The CDR3 is CASSLYGGVGETQYF. The CDR3 DNA follows: TGTGCCAGCAGCTTGTACGGGGGTGTGGGGGAGACCCAGTACTTC. This sequence joins TRBV5-4 and TRBJ2-5; possibly TRBD2 for D (6 bases). Per germline, CDR1 SGHNT and CDR2 YYREEE (reference sequence). V was shortened by 1 base and J by 5 bases, with 15 bases between the two germline ends. The CDR3 runs 15 residues.

This sequence joins TRBV11-3 and TRBJ2-3; the D is unclear. Germline assignment: CDR1 SGHNT and CDR2 YENEEA. V lost 4 bases and J lost 4, with 9 bases in between. This CDR3 is built from 13 residues. The CDR3 spells CASSSPGADTQYF. CDR3 bases: TGTGCCAGCAGCTCGCCAGGCGCAGATACGCAGTATTTT.

This clone was observed a few times. The same CDR3 also results from other DNA sequences found in this sample. This chain joins TRBV18 and TRBJ1-2; TRBD1 matches at 9 bases. J gave up 2 bases and V 6 bases, and 7 bases lay outside the gene matches. Per germline, CDR1 KGHSH and CDR2 LQKENI. This CDR3 is 15 amino acids long. CDR3 region: CASSFGQGPNYGYTF. The CDR3 nucleotides are TGTGCCAGCTCCTTTGGACAGGGGCCAAACTATGGCTACACCTTC. The full variable domain, in which reference TRBV18 and TRBJ1-2 provide the parts outside the CDR3, is NAGVMQNPRHLVRRRGQEARLRCSPMKGHSHVYWYRQLPEEGLKFMVYLQKENIIDESGMPKERFSAEFPKEGPSILRIQQVVRGDSAAYFCASSFGQGPNYGYTFGSGTRLTVV.

The chain recombines TRBV30 with TRBJ1-2, with TRBD1 identical over 7 bases. Germline V gene lookup returns CDR1 GTSNPN and CDR2 SVGIG (reference sequence). The CDR3 totals 15 residues. V trimming: 1 base; J trimming: 7 bases; junction bases outside the gene matches: 12. The CDR3 protein is CAWSGLPSGGGGYTF. CDR3 bases: TGTGCCTGGAGTGGCCTGCCTTCAGGGGGAGGTGGCTACACCTTC.

The chain links TRBV19 to TRBJ2-1; a possible D gene is TRBD1 (6 bases). The CDR3 extends over 17 amino acids. Germline V gives CDR1 LNHDA, CDR2 SQIVND (reference sequence). With 5 bases removed from V and 7 bases from J, the gap between germline ends came to 24 bases. The CDR3 region is CASSLLVRQATRNEQFF. CDR3 coding DNA: TGTGCCAGTAGTTTACTAGTCCGACAGGCGACTCGGAATGAGCAGTTCTTC.

This clone was recorded only once. The chain carries TRBV28 and TRBJ1-1; D is possibly TRBD1 (5 bases). The CDR3 covers 14 residues. CDR1 is MDHEN, CDR2 SYDVKM, per germline. Trimming shortened V by 4 bases and J by 5 bases, and 14 bases separated the two germline ends. Written as DNA, the CDR3 is TGTGCCAGCAGTTCCACCAGGGATAGGACTGAAGCTTTCTTT. Translation: CASSSTRDRTEAFF.

Remarks on this clone: It may be a read error: a sequence one base away is much more abundant. CDR3 residues: CASSFGTGYGYTF. For the CDR3, the DNA is TGTGCCAGCAGTTTCGGGACAGGCTATGGCTACACCTTC. The chain combines TRBV7-6 with TRBJ1-2, with 8 bases identical to TRBD1. The CDR3 is 13 amino acids. Germline-derived CDR1 and CDR2 are SGHVS and FNYEAQ. V trimming: 6 bases; J trimming: 4 bases; junction bases outside the gene matches: 4.

The chain uses TRBV6-5 and TRBJ2-1; TRBD2 aligns across 7 bases. With V trimmed by 2 bases and J by 8 bases, 6 bases remained unmatched. Germline assignment: CDR1 MNHEY and CDR2 SVGAGI. CDR3 length equals 14 residues. The CDR3 region is CASSYGTTDDEQFF. The CDR3 coding sequence is TGTGCCAGCAGTTACGGGACTACTGACGATGAGCAGTTCTTC.

This chain uses TRBV15 with TRBJ2-7; perhaps TRBD2 as D (5 bases). Germline V CDR1 and CDR2: LNHNV, YYDKDF (reference sequence). CDR3 length: 13 amino acids. Trimming cost V 1 base and J 6 bases, with 10 bases left between them. The CDR3 bases are TGTGCCACCAGCAGAGCTTATGAGGGCGAGCAGTACTTC. Encoded protein: CATSRAYEGEQYF.

The chain carries TRBV5-6 and TRBJ2-1; TRBD2 matches at 8 bases. The CDR3 is 16 amino acids. Germline assignment: CDR1 SGHDT and CDR2 YYEEEE. Trimming cost V 3 bases and J 4 bases; bases outside gene matches: 9. The CDR3 DNA follows: TGTGCCAGCAGCTCTAAGCTAGCGGGCGTTTACAATGAGCAGTTCTTC. As protein: CASSSKLAGVYNEQFF.

This chain's CDR3 is CATSDSSSYNEQFF. In nucleotides, the CDR3 is TGTGCCACCAGTGATTCGAGCTCCTACAATGAGCAGTTCTTC. This sequence joins TRBV24-1 and TRBJ2-1; D remains ambiguous. The CDR3 consists of 14 residues. Trimming pared 2 bases from V and 0 bases from J, leaving 4 bases between. Germline CDR1 reads KGHDR; CDR2 reads SFDVKD.